These 21 T cell receptor beta chains originate from one sample sequenced in a study of T cells after yellow fever vaccination. TCRdb called the 5' RACE reads again in MiXCR, with one record for every CDR3 protein. The sample has nearly 300,000 distinct CDR3 sequences; around 10% are singletons. Sequenced here: CD4+ T cells sorted from PBMCs, sampled 5 days after the yellow fever booster vaccination. The origin of the receptors is a man aged 18 to 29 who received the YFV17D yellow fever vaccine.

In its sample, this clonotype was seen many times. This chain links TRBV4-3 with TRBJ1-1; TRBD1 might be the D (5 bases). CDR3 length: 15 residues. Deletions cut 0 bases from V and 5 bases from J, with 13 bases between. Germline assignment: CDR1 LGHNA and CDR2 YSLEER. In nucleotides, the CDR3 is TGCGCCAGCAGCCAAGATTGGGGGGTAGGGACTGAAGCTTTCTTT. It encodes CASSQDWGVGTEAFF.

This clonotype appeared a few times. This may be a read error, as it is one base from a much larger clone. V is TRBV4-1 and J is TRBJ2-5, with D tentatively TRBD1 (6 bases). Germline V gene data show CDR1 as MGHRA and CDR2 as YSYEKL. V was cut by 3 bases and J by 5 bases, with 16 bases left in between. This CDR3 region has 15 residues. This CDR3 reads CASSHALVGGETQYF. CDR3 DNA: TGCGCCAGCAGCCACGCATTGGTAGGGGGTGAGACCCAGTACTTC.

The chain uses TRBV25-1 and TRBJ2-1; 7 bases agree with TRBD2. The CDR3 has 11 amino acids. V lost 6 bases and J lost 10; bases outside the gene matches: 3. Germline V gene sequence: CDR1 MGHDK, CDR2 SYGVNS. The CDR3, as DNA: TGTGCCAGCAGAGCTAGCGGCGAGCAGTTCTTC. Protein product: CASRASGEQFF. Looking up the rest from reference TRBV25-1 and TRBJ2-1 gives the full variable domain: EADIYQTPRYLVIGTGKKITLECSQTMGHDKMYWYQQDPGMELHLIHYSYGVNSTEKGDLSSESTVSRIRTEHFPLTLESARPSHTSQYLCASRASGEQFFGPGTRLTVL.

CDR3 amino acids: CASSDPAGTYEQYV. The CDR3, as DNA: TGTGCCAGCAGTGACCCCGCAGGCACCTACGAGCAGTACGTC. The chain uses TRBV6-1 and TRBJ2-7, with D hard to call. This CDR3 has 14 amino acids. From germline, CDR1 is MNHNS and CDR2 SASEGT. Trimming removed 3 bases at V and 2 bases at J, with 11 bases between.

The rearrangement uses TRBV5-1 and TRBJ2-1; 9 bases are shared with TRBD2. Germline assignment: CDR1 SGHRS and CDR2 YFSETQ. V shed 3 bases and J 5 bases; nucleotides not matched to a gene: 12. The CDR3 sequence is 17 residues long. This chain's CDR3 is CASSYPKSGGIDNEQFF. The CDR3 DNA reads TGCGCCAGCAGCTACCCGAAGAGCGGGGGGATCGACAATGAGCAGTTCTTC.

The chain links TRBV15 to TRBJ1-2; 7 positions match TRBD1. V shed 1 base, J shed 6 bases, and the junction held 8 bases outside the gene matches. Germline-derived CDR1 and CDR2 are LNHNV and YYDKDF (reference sequence). The CDR3 totals 15 residues. The CDR3 nucleotides read TGTGCCACCAGCAGAGTGGGAGGGACAGTAGATGGCTACACCTTC. Its translation is CATSRVGGTVDGYTF. Supplemented by reference TRBV15 and TRBJ1-2, the full variable domain reads DAMVIQNPRYQVTQFGKPVTLSCSQTLNHNVMYWYQQKSSQAPKLLFHYYDKDFNNEADTPDNFQSRRPNTSFCFLDIRSPGLGDTAMYLCATSRVGGTVDGYTFGSGTRLTVV.

There are a few counts of this clonotype. The rearrangement uses TRBV6-6 and TRBJ1-4; D unclear. CDR3 size: 14 residues. V was pared by 5 bases and J by 8 bases, with 15 bases between. Germline V gene lookup returns CDR1 MNHNY and CDR2 SVGAGI (reference sequence). The CDR3, as DNA: TGTGCCAGCAGTCTCCCGGGATCGGGGGAAAAACTGTTTTTT. Residues: CASSLPGSGEKLFF.

The table lists this clonotype with many counts. The chain employs TRBV28 and TRBJ1-2, with 9 bases matching TRBD1. The CDR3 sequence is 14 residues long. Germline V gene sequence: CDR1 MDHEN, CDR2 SYDVKM. V gave up 6 bases and J gave up 4 bases; unmatched junction bases: 6. The CDR3 DNA reads TGTGCCAGCAGAGAACAGGGGGCTGGCTATGGCTACACCTTC. Its protein product is CASREQGAGYGYTF.

The CDR3 coding sequence is TGTGCCATCAGTGGGGAGGGAGGAACATTGGAGACCCAGTACTTC. Protein product: CAISGEGGTLETQYF. The chain recombines TRBV10-3 with TRBJ2-5; TRBD2 aligns across 7 bases. Germline trimming cut 4 bases from V and 5 bases from J; bases unmatched to any gene: 10. This CDR3 is 15 amino acids long. Germline CDR1 and CDR2: ENHRY and SYGVKD.

This CDR3 reads CASSSPGGRSSTDTQYF. CDR3 DNA: TGTGCCAGCAGCTCCCCCGGCGGGCGTTCTAGCACAGATACGCAGTATTTT. The V call is TRBV7-3, the J call TRBJ2-3, with a weak D call TRBD2 (5 bases). This CDR3 contains 17 residues. Trimming took off 4 bases at V and 0 bases at J, with 17 bases between the two ends. Germline lookup yields CDR1 SGHTA and CDR2 FQGTGA.

At least ten counts were recorded for this clonotype. The genes are TRBV6-1 and TRBJ1-5; TRBD1 matches at 8 bases. The junction had 12 bases not matched to a gene; V was cut back by 6 bases and J by 5 bases. Per germline, CDR1 MNHNS and CDR2 SASEGT. CDR3 length equals 16 residues. CDR3 sequence (DNA): TGTGCCAGCAGAAACGGACAGGGACTAGTTTATCAGCCCCAGCATTTT. Translated, it gives CASRNGQGLVYQPQHF.

CDR3 nucleotides: TGTGCCAGCAGCCAAGAACTAACGGGATTTCAATCACCCCTCCACTTT. Amino acids: CASSQELTGFQSPLHF. The chain couples TRBV4-2 to TRBJ1-6, with D unclear. Trimming stripped 0 bases from V and 10 bases from J, with 16 bases between. CDR1 is LGHNA, CDR2 YNFKEQ, per germline. This CDR3 is 16 amino acids long.

This clonotype was detected a few times. The V and J genes are TRBV6-5 and TRBJ2-3; no reliable D call. CDR1 is MNHEY, CDR2 SVGAGI, per germline. V was clipped by 6 bases and J by 4 bases, with 11 bases between them. This CDR3 has 13 residues. CDR3 region: CASSPFEADTQYF. The CDR3 DNA is TGTGCCAGCAGCCCATTTGAGGCAGATACGCAGTATTTT.

This clonotype has a count of ten or more. The CDR3 spells CATRGQGFRSEAFF. The CDR3 nucleotides are TGTGCCACCAGGGGACAGGGGTTTAGGTCTGAAGCTTTCTTT. The chain has TRBV15 and TRBJ1-1; 10 nucleotides line up with TRBD1. CDR1 and CDR2 from the germline V gene are LNHNV and YYDKDF (reference sequence). With 6 bases clipped from V and 6 bases from J, the junction kept 7 bases outside the gene matches. There are 14 residues in the CDR3. The entire variable domain, with the rest obtained from reference TRBV15 and TRBJ1-1, is as follows: DAMVIQNPRYQVTQFGKPVTLSCSQTLNHNVMYWYQQKSSQAPKLLFHYYDKDFNNEADTPDNFQSRRPNTSFCFLDIRSPGLGDTAMYLCATRGQGFRSEAFFGQGTRLTVV.

The genes are TRBV20-1 and TRBJ1-6; D not resolved. Germline CDR1 DFQATT, CDR2 SNEGSKA (reference sequence). The V end was cut by 3 bases, the J end by 9 bases, with 6 bases between. The CDR3 has 11 amino acids. CDR3 loop: CSASARSPLHF. CDR3 in DNA: TGCAGTGCTAGTGCGCGTTCACCCCTCCACTTT.

The gene calls are TRBV7-2 and TRBJ2-7, with 8 nucleotides matching TRBD1. V lost 5 bases and J lost 0; bases outside the gene matches: 6. CDR1 and CDR2 from the germline V gene are SGHTA and FQGNSA. The CDR3 has 15 amino acids. The CDR3 DNA reads TGTGCCAGCAGCCTGGAGGGACAGGTCTCCTACGAGCAGTACTTC. This encodes CASSLEGQVSYEQYF.

There are a few counts of this clonotype. This chain connects TRBV6-1 to TRBJ2-4, with D tentatively TRBD2 (5 bases). This CDR3 contains 14 residues. Looked up from germline, CDR1 is MNHNS and CDR2 is SASEGT. V lost 6 bases and J lost 0, with 9 bases in between. The CDR3 loop is CASRDYRAKNIQYF. The CDR3 nucleotides are TGTGCCAGCAGAGACTACAGAGCCAAAAACATTCAGTACTTC.

There are many counts of this clonotype. The conserved final phenylalanine or tryptophan is absent from the CDR3, which likely points to a read error. It is unclear where the CDR3 begins or ends on the DNA, so no DNA is shown, and the CDR3 is as TCRdb lists it. The chain couples TRBV10-3 to TRBJ2-3; the table gives TRBD2 as D, unverified against the DNA. Germline CDR1 and CDR2: ENHRY and SYGVKD. The CDR3 spans 13 amino acids, including both terminal residues. This CDR3 reads CAISATSGGPLGI.

The chain joins TRBV5-1 to TRBJ2-6; D uncertain. The CDR3 runs to 14 residues. Trimming pared 7 bases from V and 4 bases from J, leaving 12 bases between. CDR1 and CDR2 from the germline V gene are SGHRS and YFSETQ. CDR3 region: CASRALGGANVLTF. The CDR3, as DNA: TGCGCCAGCCGGGCCCTAGGGGGGGCCAACGTCCTGACTTTC.

This clonotype appeared many times. The chain links TRBV12-3 or TRBV12-4 to TRBJ2-3; the D call may be TRBD1 or TRBD2 (6 bases each). CDR3 length equals 14 residues. The V end was cut by 6 bases, the J end by 6 bases, with 16 bases between. The CDR3 spells CASSPRGASDTQYF. The CDR3 DNA reads TGTGCCAGCAGCCCTAGGGGGGCAAGTGATACGCAGTATTTT.

The sample holds a few counts of this clonotype. The chain links TRBV7-6 to TRBJ1-4, with no clear D. V was clipped by 2 bases and J by 8 bases, with 21 bases between them. Per the germline V gene, CDR1 is SGHVS and CDR2 is FNYEAQ. The CDR3 runs 17 residues. The CDR3 sequence is CASSLIAGIGRGEKLFF. DNA of the CDR3: TGTGCCAGCAGCTTAATTGCCGGGATCGGGCGTGGGGAAAAACTGTTTTTT. Filled out from reference TRBV7-6 and TRBJ1-4, the complete variable domain reads GAGVSQSPRYKVTKRGQDVALRCDPISGHVSLYWYRQALGQGPEFLTYFNYEAQQDKSGLPNDRFSAERPEGSISTLTIQRTEQRDSAMYRCASSLIAGIGRGEKLFFGSGTQLSVL.